This TCR beta chain was found in a study of blood T cell repertoires in COVID-19. As for the study in general: Samples came from the United States, Italy and Spain, spanning acute and convalescent COVID-19. T cells, B-cell-depleted T cells, or PBMCs provided the cDNA or gDNA that served as material.

It was during active infection that Seattle patients were enrolled and then longitudinally followed. Trimming took off 3 bases at V and 5 bases at J, with 10 bases between the two ends. The CDR3 consists of 13 residues. Germline V CDR1 and CDR2: KGHSH, LQKENI. Source study methods: Amplified reference gene primers provided the basis for estimating nucleated cell counts. TCRdb's copy holds only in-frame clones and misses some; the assay was immunoSEQ multiplex PCR. That table furnishes V, J and clone size, whereas the DNA furnished D and trimming. The sample carries tens of thousands of clones, roughly 80% recorded once.

The source is a man between 60 and 75 years old with COVID-19, enrolled during active disease. The sample consisted of peripheral blood. The chain recombines TRBV18 with TRBJ1-1; D not certain. CDR3 protein: CASSPTSRTEAFF. The CDR3 DNA sequence: TGTGCCAGCTCACCGACAAGTAGAACTGAAGCTTTCTTT.